One and the same sample provided the 31 T cell receptor beta chains below, sequenced in a study of OX40 agonist ivuxolimab in advanced cancers. Libraries were prepared by immunoSEQ multiplex PCR; TCRdb keeps only in-frame clonotypes and omits some of them. The repertoire includes 70,000 to 80,000 clones, approximately 90% of them detected once, and about 5.5% sits in the top ten. The specimen comprised CD4+ or CD8+ T cells sorted from blood, sampled in a trial of the OX40 agonist ivuxolimab. The receptors come from an adult with an advanced solid tumor such as melanoma, head and neck, liver or kidney cancer.

The rearrangement links TRBV7-8 to TRBJ1-1; D is perhaps TRBD1 (6 bases). The V end was cut by 2 bases, the J end by 5 bases, with 15 bases between. Germline V CDR1 and CDR2: SGHVS, FQNEAQ. This CDR3 is 15 amino acids long. The CDR3 nucleotides read TGTGCCAGCAGCTTATATGGGGGAGGGGGGACTGAAGCTTTCTTT. Its translation: CASSLYGGGGTEAFF. The full variable domain, with the rest looked up from reference TRBV7-8 and TRBJ1-1, is GAGVSQSPRYKVAKRGQDVALRCDPISGHVSLFWYQQALGQGPEFLTYFQNEAQLDKSGLPSDRFFAERPEGSVSTLKIQRTQQEDSAVYLCASSLYGGGGTEAFFGQGTRLTVV.

The J gene is TRBJ2-5, the V gene TRBV28; 7 bases fit TRBD1. The CDR3 extends over 14 amino acids. The germline CDR1 and CDR2 sequences are MDHEN and SYDVKM. The ends lost 3 bases at V and 5 bases at J; junction bases unmatched: 6. In DNA, the CDR3 is TGTGCCAGCAGTTTGACAGGGCTTGGGGAGACCCAGTACTTC. It translates to CASSLTGLGETQYF.

This chain links TRBV4-1 with TRBJ2-2; 12 bases fit TRBD2. In germline, CDR1 is MGHRA, CDR2 YSYEKL. J lost 2 bases, V lost 4 bases, and 5 bases had no gene match. The CDR3 sequence is 17 residues long. The CDR3 sequence is CASSRVLAGGNTGELFF. CDR3 DNA sequence: TGCGCCAGCAGCCGAGTACTAGCGGGGGGCAACACCGGGGAGCTGTTTTTT.

The chain carries TRBV6-1 and TRBJ1-4, with TRBD1 as a possible D gene (6 bases). V lost 1 base and J 7 bases, leaving 22 bases between the germline ends. There are 18 residues in the CDR3. The germline V gene has CDR1 MNHNS and CDR2 SASEGT. The CDR3 DNA sequence: TGTGCCAGCAGTGAAGAGGGAGGGGGTCTAACCGAAATTGAAAAACTGTTTTTT. Translated, it gives CASSEEGGGLTEIEKLFF.

This clone was recorded once. The gene calls are TRBV4-3 and TRBJ1-1; TRBD1 aligns across 9 bases. The CDR3 is made up of 17 amino acids. V shed 2 bases, J shed 6 bases, and the junction held 13 bases outside the gene matches. Germline V gene lookup returns CDR1 LGHNA and CDR2 YSLEER. The CDR3 here is CASSQSSSGRQGAEAFF. The CDR3 DNA follows: TGCGCCAGCAGCCAATCGTCCAGTGGAAGACAGGGGGCTGAAGCTTTCTTT.

This clone was picked up one time. The V and J genes are TRBV9 and TRBJ1-5, with D possibly being TRBD1 (6 bases). This CDR3 is 14 amino acids long. Deletions cut 2 bases from V and 4 bases from J, with 10 bases between. CDR1 SGDLS and CDR2 YYNGEE come from the germline V gene. The CDR3 coding sequence is TGTGCCAGCAGCGTGACAGGAACAAATCAGCCCCAGCATTTT. As protein: CASSVTGTNQPQHF.

The chain uses TRBV27 and TRBJ2-1; D uncertain. The germline V gene has CDR1 MNHEY and CDR2 SMNVEV (reference sequence). CDR3 length equals 14 residues. Trimming cost V 2 bases and J 6 bases, with 11 bases left between them. The CDR3 sequence is CASSLMVLSNEQFF. The DNA of the CDR3 is TGTGCCAGCAGTTTAATGGTGCTAAGCAATGAGCAGTTCTTC.

The rearrangement links TRBV27 to TRBJ2-7, with D tentatively TRBD1 (6 bases). V lost 5 bases and J lost 2, with 19 bases in between. CDR1 and CDR2 (germline): MNHEY, SMNVEV (reference sequence). The CDR3 loop spans 16 amino acids. Here the CDR3 DNA reads TGTGCCAGCAGTCTCCTAGGACAGTTGGACACCTACGAGCAGTACTTC. It encodes CASSLLGQLDTYEQYF.

As to this clone: Compared with germline, one end of the junction differs, possibly owing to a read error. The rearrangement uses TRBV13 and TRBJ1-5; D not resolved. The CDR3 has 12 amino acids. Per the germline V gene, CDR1 is PRHDT and CDR2 is FYEKMQ (reference sequence). CDR3 sequence: CASSLGLGPQHF. The CDR3 nucleotides are TGTGCCAGCAGCCTAGGGCTTGGGCCCCAGCATTTT.

The V gene is TRBV19, the J gene TRBJ2-1, with 7 bases aligning to TRBD1. The germline V gene encodes CDR1 LNHDA and CDR2 SQIVND (reference sequence). CDR3 length equals 15 residues. The ends lost 7 bases at V and 7 bases at J; junction bases unmatched: 13. CDR3 loop: CASTQPRTGLNEQFF. The CDR3 region has the DNA TGTGCCAGTACTCAGCCCAGGACAGGTCTTAATGAGCAGTTCTTC.

The chain is built from TRBV19 and TRBJ2-3; no firm D call. V gave up 3 bases and J gave up 2 bases, with 9 bases separating them. CDR3 length: 14 residues. The V gene's germline CDR1 is LNHDA and CDR2 SQIVND (reference sequence). In DNA, the CDR3 is TGTGCCAGTAGTATCCTCTTTCACACAGATACGCAGTATTTT. It is translated as CASSILFHTDTQYF.

The chain joins TRBV4-1 to TRBJ2-7; 7 bases map to TRBD1. CDR3 length: 16 amino acids. V shed 1 base, J shed 2 bases, and the junction held 8 bases outside the gene matches. Germline assignment: CDR1 MGHRA and CDR2 YSYEKL. CDR3 in DNA: TGCGCCAGCAGCCAAGCCGGACAGGTCCCCACCTACGAGCAGTACTTC. This encodes CASSQAGQVPTYEQYF.

This sequence joins TRBV19 and TRBJ1-1, with D possibly TRBD1 on 5 matching bases. Trimming shortened V by 7 bases and J by 2 bases, and 14 bases separated the two germline ends. CDR3 length: 14 amino acids. Germline CDR1 LNHDA, CDR2 SQIVND (reference sequence). The CDR3 DNA sequence: TGTGCCAGTAAATTAGGGGCCGGCAACACTGAAGCTTTCTTT. Translation gives CASKLGAGNTEAFF.

The chain's CDR3 is CASSYSSEVGEQYF. CDR3 nucleotides: TGTGCCAGCAGTTACTCGAGCGAGGTGGGCGAGCAGTACTTC. The chain employs TRBV6-5 and TRBJ2-7; no reliable D call. V was cut by 0 bases and J by 6 bases, with 12 bases left in between. The CDR3 totals 14 residues. CDR1 and CDR2 (germline): MNHEY, SVGAGI.

This chain uses TRBV27 with TRBJ1-2; no firm D call. Germline CDR1 and CDR2: MNHEY and SMNVEV (reference sequence). With 1 base removed from V and 6 bases from J, the gap between germline ends came to 9 bases. The CDR3 spans 13 residues. The CDR3 DNA reads TGTGCCAGCAGTTTATTAGGGAGCAATGGCTACACCTTC. Residues: CASSLLGSNGYTF.

CDR3 amino acids: CASSGQGVFDEQYF. CDR3 in DNA: TGTGCCAGCAGCGGACAGGGAGTATTCGACGAGCAGTACTTC. The chain is built from TRBV9 and TRBJ2-7; 7 bases are a match to TRBD1. Losses at the gene ends were 3 bases for V and 5 bases for J; bases not matched to a gene: 8. The germline V gene has CDR1 SGDLS and CDR2 YYNGEE. This CDR3 region has 14 residues.

The V gene is TRBV28, the J gene TRBJ1-4; tentatively, D is TRBD1 (6 bases). The CDR3 sequence is 15 residues long. The ends were cut back, 3 bases at V and 4 bases at J, with 12 bases in the middle. The germline CDR1 and CDR2 sequences are MDHEN and SYDVKM. The CDR3 sequence: CASSFGQSSNEKLFF. The CDR3 bases are TGTGCCAGCAGTTTTGGACAGAGCAGTAATGAAAAACTGTTTTTT. The full variable domain, its missing parts supplied by reference TRBV28 and TRBJ1-4, is DVKVTQSSRYLVKRTGEKVFLECVQDMDHENMFWYRQDPGLGLRLIYFSYDVKMKEKGDIPEGYSVSREKKERFSLILESASTNQTSMYLCASSFGQSSNEKLFFGSGTQLSVL.

The chain recombines TRBV6-5 with TRBJ2-2; D unresolved. The V gene's germline CDR1 is MNHEY and CDR2 SVGAGI. The CDR3 has 12 residues. CDR3 sequence (DNA): TGTCTGGCAGAGTCGAACACCGGGGAGCTGTTTTTT. Its protein is CLAESNTGELFF.

Details on this clone: This specimen includes other DNA sequences encoding the same CDR3. The chain employs TRBV6-5 and TRBJ1-3, with D tentatively TRBD1 (5 bases). V was shortened by 2 bases and J by 3 bases, with 8 bases between the two germline ends. Germline CDR1 and CDR2: MNHEY and SVGAGI. The CDR3 totals 14 residues. The CDR3 loop reads CASSYGGSGNTIYF. CDR3 DNA sequence: TGTGCCAGCAGTTACGGGGGAAGTGGAAACACCATATATTTT.

In nucleotides, the CDR3 is TGTGCCAGCAGTTTAAAACCCACCTACGAGCAGTACTTC. It codes for CASSLKPTYEQYF. The V call is TRBV28, the J call TRBJ2-7; D is undetermined. The CDR3 has 13 amino acids. V was cut by 2 bases and J by 2 bases, with 7 bases left in between. Germline V CDR1 and CDR2: MDHEN, SYDVKM. Supplemented by reference TRBV28 and TRBJ2-7, the full variable domain reads DVKVTQSSRYLVKRTGEKVFLECVQDMDHENMFWYRQDPGLGLRLIYFSYDVKMKEKGDIPEGYSVSREKKERFSLILESASTNQTSMYLCASSLKPTYEQYFGPGTRLTVT.

The chain couples TRBV9 to TRBJ2-2; the D gene is possibly TRBD1 (7 bases). Germline V lookup: CDR1 SGDLS, CDR2 YYNGEE. CDR3 length: 16 residues. The V end lost 2 bases, the J end lost 5 bases, and 16 bases lay between the germline ends. CDR3 in amino acids: CASSVFMTGRTGELFF. CDR3 in DNA: TGTGCCAGCAGCGTGTTCATGACAGGGAGGACCGGGGAGCTGTTTTTT.

This clone has only a few counts. The chain links TRBV9 to TRBJ1-1; a possible D gene is TRBD1 (5 bases). The germline V and J ends were trimmed by 3 bases and 4 bases, with 7 bases remaining between them. The length of the CDR3 is 12 residues. Germline V lookup: CDR1 SGDLS, CDR2 YYNGEE. The CDR3 reads CASSDQGTEAFF. In DNA, the CDR3 is TGTGCCAGCAGCGACCAGGGCACTGAAGCTTTCTTT.

The chain combines TRBV27 with TRBJ2-2; TRBD1 agrees at 9 bases. With 5 bases clipped from V and 7 bases from J, the junction kept 5 bases outside the gene matches. The CDR3 extends over 14 amino acids. CDR1 and CDR2 (germline): MNHEY, SMNVEV (reference sequence). The CDR3 reads CASSPGTGIGELFF. In nucleotides, the CDR3 is TGTGCCAGCAGTCCGGGGACAGGGATCGGGGAGCTGTTTTTT.

The chain uses TRBV11-2 and TRBJ2-2; unclear D gene. The CDR3 is 16 amino acids. Germline V CDR1 and CDR2: SGHAT, FQNNGV. V lost 1 base and J 5 bases, leaving 14 bases between the germline ends. CDR3 coding DNA: TGTGCCAGCAGCTTAGGATGGCCCCAAGCAACCGGGGAGCTGTTTTTT. It encodes CASSLGWPQATGELFF.

The V and J genes are TRBV7-3 and TRBJ2-2; 9 nucleotides line up with TRBD1. The CDR3 has 14 amino acids. V was clipped by 8 bases and J by 7 bases; unmatched bases: 8. Germline V gene sequence: CDR1 SGHTA, CDR2 FQGTGA. Here the CDR3 DNA reads TGTGCCAGCGAGGCTGGGACAGGGAGCGGGGAGCTGTTTTTT. Amino acid sequence: CASEAGTGSGELFF.

This clone is a singleton in its sample. V is TRBV5-4 and J is TRBJ2-5; D may correspond to TRBD1 or TRBD2 (5 bases each). Germline CDR1 SGHNT, CDR2 YYREEE (reference sequence). CDR3 size: 15 residues. The germline V and J ends were trimmed by 3 bases and 2 bases, with 14 bases remaining between them. The chain's CDR3 is CASSYPGALQETQYF. CDR3 DNA sequence: TGTGCCAGCAGCTACCCCGGGGCCCTTCAAGAGACCCAGTACTTC.

The rearrangement joins TRBV5-1 to TRBJ1-1; 8 bases map to TRBD1. This CDR3 spans 14 amino acids. J was trimmed by 4 bases and V by 5 bases; bases with no gene match: 7. Germline assignment: CDR1 SGHRS and CDR2 YFSETQ. The CDR3 loop reads CASRLGQGATEAFF. The CDR3 DNA is TGCGCCAGCAGGCTAGGCCAGGGGGCCACTGAAGCTTTCTTT.

This clone was recorded only once. The chain combines TRBV19 with TRBJ1-5, with D possibly TRBD1 on 5 matching bases. Deletions cut 4 bases from V and 3 bases from J, with 19 bases between. Germline CDR1 is LNHDA and CDR2 is SQIVND (reference sequence). The CDR3 sequence is 17 residues long. CDR3 amino acids: CASSRQGGPFDNQPQHF. Written as DNA, the CDR3 is TGTGCCAGTAGTAGGCAGGGAGGCCCGTTTGACAATCAGCCCCAGCATTTT.

The V and J genes are TRBV7-2 and TRBJ2-3, with 16 bases that match TRBD2. The CDR3 has 19 amino acids. V gave up 5 bases and J gave up 1 base; unmatched junction bases: 9. CDR1 SGHTA and CDR2 FQGNSA come from the germline V gene. The CDR3, as DNA: TGTGCCAGCAGCCAGGGACTAGCGGGAGGGCCTTTAGGCACAGATACGCAGTATTTT. Protein product: CASSQGLAGGPLGTDTQYF.

V is TRBV28 and J is TRBJ2-1, with TRBD2 as a possible D gene (7 bases). The ends were cut back, 5 bases at V and 2 bases at J, with 16 bases in the middle. Per germline, CDR1 MDHEN and CDR2 SYDVKM. This CDR3 contains 16 residues. In DNA form, the CDR3 reads TGTGCCAGCAGTGGAAGGGGGGGAATCCCCTACAATGAGCAGTTCTTC. It codes for CASSGRGGIPYNEQFF. The full variable domain, rest sourced from reference TRBV28 and TRBJ2-1, is DVKVTQSSRYLVKRTGEKVFLECVQDMDHENMFWYRQDPGLGLRLIYFSYDVKMKEKGDIPEGYSVSREKKERFSLILESASTNQTSMYLCASSGRGGIPYNEQFFGPGTRLTVL.

The V and J genes are TRBV13 and TRBJ2-2; D unresolved. CDR1 and CDR2 from the germline V gene are PRHDT and FYEKMQ (reference sequence). The ends were cut back, 7 bases at V and 0 bases at J, with 12 bases in the middle. CDR3 length equals 15 residues. CDR3 DNA: TGTGCCAGCAAGACGGGCGGAGCGAACACCGGGGAGCTGTTTTTT. This translates into CASKTGGANTGELFF.